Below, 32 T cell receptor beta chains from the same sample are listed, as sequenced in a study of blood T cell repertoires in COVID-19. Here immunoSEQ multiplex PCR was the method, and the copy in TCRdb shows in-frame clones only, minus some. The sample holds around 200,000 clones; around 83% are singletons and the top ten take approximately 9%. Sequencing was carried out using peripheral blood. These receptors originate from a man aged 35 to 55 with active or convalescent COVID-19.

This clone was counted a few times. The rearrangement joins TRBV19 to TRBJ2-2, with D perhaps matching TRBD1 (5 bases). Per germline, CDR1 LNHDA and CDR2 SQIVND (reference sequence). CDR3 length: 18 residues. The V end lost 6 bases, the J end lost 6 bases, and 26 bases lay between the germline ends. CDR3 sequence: CASRPTWGRAPNAGELFF. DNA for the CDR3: TGTGCCAGTAGACCAACTTGGGGCAGGGCGCCGAATGCCGGGGAGCTGTTTTTT.

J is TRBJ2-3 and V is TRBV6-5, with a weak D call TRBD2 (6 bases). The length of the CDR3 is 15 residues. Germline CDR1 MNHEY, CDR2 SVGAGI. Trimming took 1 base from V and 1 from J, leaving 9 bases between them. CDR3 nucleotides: TGTGCCAGCAGTTACTTCCCGGGGGGCACAGATACGCAGTATTTT. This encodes CASSYFPGGTDTQYF.

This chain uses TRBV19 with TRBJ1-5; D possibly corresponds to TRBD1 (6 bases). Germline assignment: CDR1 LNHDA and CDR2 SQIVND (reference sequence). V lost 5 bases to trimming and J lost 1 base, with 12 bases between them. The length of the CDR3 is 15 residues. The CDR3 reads CASSGTGTSNQPQHF. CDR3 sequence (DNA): TGTGCCAGTAGTGGGACCGGGACAAGCAATCAGCCCCAGCATTTT.

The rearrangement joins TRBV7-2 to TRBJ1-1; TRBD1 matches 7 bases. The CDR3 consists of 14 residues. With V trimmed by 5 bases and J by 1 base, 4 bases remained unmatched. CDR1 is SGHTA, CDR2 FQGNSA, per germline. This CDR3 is CASSTTGPNTEAFF. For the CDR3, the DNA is TGTGCCAGCAGCACGACAGGGCCGAACACTGAAGCTTTCTTT.

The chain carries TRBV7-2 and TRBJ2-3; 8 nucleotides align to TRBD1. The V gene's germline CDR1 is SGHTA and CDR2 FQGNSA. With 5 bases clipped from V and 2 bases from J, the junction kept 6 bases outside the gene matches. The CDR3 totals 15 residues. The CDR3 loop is CASSARQGNTDTQYF. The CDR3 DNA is TGTGCCAGCAGCGCCCGACAGGGGAACACAGATACGCAGTATTTT.

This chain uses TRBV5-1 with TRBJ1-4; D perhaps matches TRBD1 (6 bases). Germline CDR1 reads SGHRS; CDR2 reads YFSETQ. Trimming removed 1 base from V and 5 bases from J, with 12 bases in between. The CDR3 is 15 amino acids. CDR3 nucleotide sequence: TGCGCCAGCAGCTTGTCAGGACAGCTAAATGAAAAACTGTTTTTT. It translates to CASSLSGQLNEKLFF.

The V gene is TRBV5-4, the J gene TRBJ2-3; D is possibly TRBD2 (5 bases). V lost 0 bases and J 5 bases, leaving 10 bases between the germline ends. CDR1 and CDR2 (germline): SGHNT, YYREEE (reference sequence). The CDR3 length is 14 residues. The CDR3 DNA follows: TGTGCCAGCAGCTTGGGGACTGGCGGAGATACGCAGTATTTT. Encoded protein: CASSLGTGGDTQYF.

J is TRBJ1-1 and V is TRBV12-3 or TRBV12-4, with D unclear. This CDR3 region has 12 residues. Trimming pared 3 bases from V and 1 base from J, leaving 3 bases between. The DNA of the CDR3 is TGTGCCAGCAGTTTCGGGAACACTGAAGCTTTCTTT. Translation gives CASSFGNTEAFF.

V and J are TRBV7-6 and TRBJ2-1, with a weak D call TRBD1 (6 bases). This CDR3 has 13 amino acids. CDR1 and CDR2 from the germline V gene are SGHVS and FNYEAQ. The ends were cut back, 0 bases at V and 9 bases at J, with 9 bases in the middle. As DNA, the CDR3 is TGTGCCAGCAGCTTAGCCGAAGGGGGTGAGCAGTTCTTC. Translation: CASSLAEGGEQFF.

CDR3 DNA: TGTGCCAGCAGTTACGCGGCGGGGGGGCTCTACAATGAGCAGTTCTTC. Protein: CASSYAAGGLYNEQFF. The chain has TRBV6-5 and TRBJ2-1; TRBD2 aligns across 9 bases. Per germline, CDR1 MNHEY and CDR2 SVGAGI. CDR3 length: 16 amino acids. Losses at the gene ends were 2 bases for V and 3 bases for J; bases not matched to a gene: 5.

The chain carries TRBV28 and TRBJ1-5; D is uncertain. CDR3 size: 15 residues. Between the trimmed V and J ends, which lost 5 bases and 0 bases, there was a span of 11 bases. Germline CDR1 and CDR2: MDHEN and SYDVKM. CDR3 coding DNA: TGTGCCAGCAGTGCCCGAGCTTATAGCAATCAGCCCCAGCATTTT. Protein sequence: CASSARAYSNQPQHF.

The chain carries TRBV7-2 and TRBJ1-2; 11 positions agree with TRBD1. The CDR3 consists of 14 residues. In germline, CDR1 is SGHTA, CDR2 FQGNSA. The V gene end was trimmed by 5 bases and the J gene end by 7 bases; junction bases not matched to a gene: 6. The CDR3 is CASSPGQGASGYTF. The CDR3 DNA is TGTGCCAGCAGCCCAGGACAGGGGGCGAGTGGCTACACCTTC.

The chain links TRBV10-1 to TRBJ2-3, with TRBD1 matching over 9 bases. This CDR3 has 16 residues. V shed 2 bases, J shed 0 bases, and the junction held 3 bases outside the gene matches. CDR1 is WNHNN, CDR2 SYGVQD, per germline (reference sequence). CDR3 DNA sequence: TGCGCCAGCAGTGAGGGGACAGGGACTAGCACAGATACGCAGTATTTT. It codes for CASSEGTGTSTDTQYF.

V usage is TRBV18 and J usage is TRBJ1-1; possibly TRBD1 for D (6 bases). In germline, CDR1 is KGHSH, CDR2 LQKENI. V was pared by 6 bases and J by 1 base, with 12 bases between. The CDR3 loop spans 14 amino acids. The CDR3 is CASSTTGSNTEAFF. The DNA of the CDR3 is TGTGCCAGCTCTACGACAGGATCGAACACTGAAGCTTTCTTT.

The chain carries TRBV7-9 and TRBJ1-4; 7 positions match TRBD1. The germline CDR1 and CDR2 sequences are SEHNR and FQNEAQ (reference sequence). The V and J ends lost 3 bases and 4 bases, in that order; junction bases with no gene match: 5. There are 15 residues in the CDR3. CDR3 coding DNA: TGTGCCAGCAGCTTGGGGGACAGCCTTAATGAAAAACTGTTTTTT. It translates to CASSLGDSLNEKLFF.

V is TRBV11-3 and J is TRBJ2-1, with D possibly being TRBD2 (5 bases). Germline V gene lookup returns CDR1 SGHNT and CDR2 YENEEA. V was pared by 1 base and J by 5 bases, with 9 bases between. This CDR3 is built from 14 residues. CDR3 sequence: CASSLVPGNNEQFF. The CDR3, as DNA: TGTGCCAGCAGCTTAGTTCCCGGGAACAATGAGCAGTTCTTC.

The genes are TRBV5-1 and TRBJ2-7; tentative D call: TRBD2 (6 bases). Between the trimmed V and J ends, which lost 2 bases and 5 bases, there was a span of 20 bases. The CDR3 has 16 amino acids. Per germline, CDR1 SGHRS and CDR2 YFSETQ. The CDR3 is CASSFWSGGSTHEQYF. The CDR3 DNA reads TGCGCCAGCAGCTTTTGGTCCGGGGGATCGACCCACGAGCAGTACTTC.

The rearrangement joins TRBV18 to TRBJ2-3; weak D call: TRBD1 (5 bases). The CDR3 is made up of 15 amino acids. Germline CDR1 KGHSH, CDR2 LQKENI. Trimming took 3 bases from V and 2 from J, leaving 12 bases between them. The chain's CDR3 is CASSPTQASTDTQYF. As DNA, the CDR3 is TGTGCCAGCTCACCCACACAGGCTTCCACAGATACGCAGTATTTT.

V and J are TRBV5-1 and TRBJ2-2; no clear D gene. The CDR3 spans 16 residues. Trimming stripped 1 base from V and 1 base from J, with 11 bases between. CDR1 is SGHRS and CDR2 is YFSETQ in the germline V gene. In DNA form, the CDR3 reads TGCGCCAGCAGCTTGTTGCAAAGCGAGAACACCGGGGAGCTGTTTTTT. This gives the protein CASSLLQSENTGELFF.

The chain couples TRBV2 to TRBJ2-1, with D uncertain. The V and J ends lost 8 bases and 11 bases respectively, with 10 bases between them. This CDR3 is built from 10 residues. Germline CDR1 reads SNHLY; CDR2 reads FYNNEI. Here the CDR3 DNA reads TGTGCCAGCGTAGCTCGGAAGCAGTTCTTC. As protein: CASVARKQFF.

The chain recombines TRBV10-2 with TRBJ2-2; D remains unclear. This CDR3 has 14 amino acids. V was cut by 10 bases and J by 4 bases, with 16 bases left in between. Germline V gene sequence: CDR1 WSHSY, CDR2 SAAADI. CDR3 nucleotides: TGCGCCACCCGATCCGGGTCGGGCACCGGGGAGCTGTTTTTT. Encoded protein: CATRSGSGTGELFF.

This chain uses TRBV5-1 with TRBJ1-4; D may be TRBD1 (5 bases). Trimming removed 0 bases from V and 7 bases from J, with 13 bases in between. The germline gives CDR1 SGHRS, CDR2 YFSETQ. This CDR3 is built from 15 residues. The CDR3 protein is CASSLAGREGEKLFF. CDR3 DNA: TGCGCCAGCAGCTTGGCCGGCAGGGAGGGTGAAAAACTGTTTTTT.

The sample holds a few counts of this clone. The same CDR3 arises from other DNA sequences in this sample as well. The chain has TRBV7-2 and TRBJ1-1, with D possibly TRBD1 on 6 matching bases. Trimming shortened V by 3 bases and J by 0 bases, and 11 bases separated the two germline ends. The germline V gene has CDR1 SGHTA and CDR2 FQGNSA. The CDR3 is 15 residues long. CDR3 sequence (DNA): TGTGCCAGCAGCTTTGGACAGACTATGAACACTGAAGCTTTCTTT. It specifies CASSFGQTMNTEAFF.

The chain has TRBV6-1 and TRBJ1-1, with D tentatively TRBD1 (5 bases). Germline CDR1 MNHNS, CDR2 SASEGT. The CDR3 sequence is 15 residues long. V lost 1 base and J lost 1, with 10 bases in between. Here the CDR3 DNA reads TGTGCCAGCAGTGAAGAGGGACTTACGAACACTGAAGCTTTCTTT. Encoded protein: CASSEEGLTNTEAFF.

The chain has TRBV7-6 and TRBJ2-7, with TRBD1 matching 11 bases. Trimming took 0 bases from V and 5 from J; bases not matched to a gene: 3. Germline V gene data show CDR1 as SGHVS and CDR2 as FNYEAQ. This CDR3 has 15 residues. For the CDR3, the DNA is TGTGCCAGCAGCTTAGCGGGACAGGGGGTCCACGAGCAGTACTTC. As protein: CASSLAGQGVHEQYF. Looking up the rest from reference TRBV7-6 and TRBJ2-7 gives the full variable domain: GAGVSQSPRYKVTKRGQDVALRCDPISGHVSLYWYRQALGQGPEFLTYFNYEAQQDKSGLPNDRFSAERPEGSISTLTIQRTEQRDSAMYRCASSLAGQGVHEQYFGPGTRLTVT.

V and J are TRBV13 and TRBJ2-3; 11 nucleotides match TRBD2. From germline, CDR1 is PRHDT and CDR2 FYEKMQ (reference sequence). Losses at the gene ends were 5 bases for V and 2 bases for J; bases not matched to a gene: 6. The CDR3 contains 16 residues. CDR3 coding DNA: TGTGCCAGCAGCATGGTAGCGGGGGGGGTCACAGATACGCAGTATTTT. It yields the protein CASSMVAGGVTDTQYF.

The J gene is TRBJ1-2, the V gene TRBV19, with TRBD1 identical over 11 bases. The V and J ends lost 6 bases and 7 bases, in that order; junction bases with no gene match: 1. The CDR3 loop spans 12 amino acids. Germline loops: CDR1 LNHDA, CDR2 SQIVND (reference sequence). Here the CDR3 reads CASRGTGGGYTF. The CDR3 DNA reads TGTGCCAGTAGAGGGACAGGGGGTGGCTACACCTTC.

Here the CDR3 reads CASSPQDRAREQFF. In nucleotides, the CDR3 is TGTGCCAGCAGCCCACAGGACAGGGCCCGTGAGCAGTTCTTC. This chain links TRBV9 with TRBJ2-1, with TRBD1 matching over 8 bases. With 4 bases clipped from V and 9 bases from J, the junction kept 9 bases outside the gene matches. Germline-derived CDR1 and CDR2 are SGDLS and YYNGEE. The CDR3 runs to 14 residues.

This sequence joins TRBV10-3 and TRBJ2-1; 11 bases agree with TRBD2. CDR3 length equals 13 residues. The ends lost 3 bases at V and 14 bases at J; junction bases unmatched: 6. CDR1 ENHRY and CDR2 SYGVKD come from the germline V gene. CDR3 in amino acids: CAISETSGGSEFF. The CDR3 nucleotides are TGTGCCATCAGTGAAACTAGCGGGGGCTCGGAGTTCTTC.

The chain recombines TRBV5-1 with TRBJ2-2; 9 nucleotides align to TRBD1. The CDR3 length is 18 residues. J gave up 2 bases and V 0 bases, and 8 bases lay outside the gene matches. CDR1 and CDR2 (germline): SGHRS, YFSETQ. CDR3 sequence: CASSLDWDRVLNTGELFF. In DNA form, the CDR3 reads TGCGCCAGCAGCTTGGATTGGGACAGGGTGCTAAACACCGGGGAGCTGTTTTTT.

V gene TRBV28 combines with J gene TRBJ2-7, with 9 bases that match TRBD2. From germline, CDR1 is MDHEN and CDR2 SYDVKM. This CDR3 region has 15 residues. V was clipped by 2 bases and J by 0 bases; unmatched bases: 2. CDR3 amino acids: CASSLSGGTSYEQYF. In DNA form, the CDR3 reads TGTGCCAGCAGTTTAAGCGGGGGGACCTCCTACGAGCAGTACTTC.

Here the CDR3 DNA reads TGTGCCAGCAGCCTGGGGACTGCGGGCTACACCTTC. Translated: CASSLGTAGYTF. The chain is built from TRBV7-9 and TRBJ1-2; a possible D gene is TRBD1 (5 bases). V lost 5 bases and J lost 8, with 12 bases in between. Germline V CDR1 and CDR2: SEHNR, FQNEAQ (reference sequence). The CDR3 is 12 residues long.